One and the same sample provided the 8 T cell receptor beta chains below, sequenced in a study of Ad26.COV2.S vaccination and SARS-CoV-2 variants. The treatment was: some 20 received Ad26.COV2.S at low or high dose, single or two shots; about 5 received placebo; per-sample allocation not given. After the first vaccine or placebo injection, samples were drawn on day 63. The assay was immunoSEQ multiplex PCR, and TCRdb's table has in-frame clones only and misses some. The sample carries hundreds of thousands of clones, around 90% recorded once. Sequencing was performed on peripheral blood, taken in a trial of Ad26.COV2.S vaccine versus placebo. The source is a person between 18 and 59 years old who received the Ad26.COV2.S COVID-19 vaccine or a placebo.

The chain joins TRBV19 to TRBJ2-5; D perhaps matches TRBD1 (5 bases). V shed 6 bases and J shed 5 bases, with 13 bases lying between them. The CDR3 has 13 amino acids. The germline V gene has CDR1 LNHDA and CDR2 SQIVND (reference sequence). The CDR3 sequence: CASSADSQETQYF. In DNA form, the CDR3 reads TGTGCCAGTAGCGCTGACAGTCAGGAGACCCAGTACTTC.

The V gene is TRBV10-3, the J gene TRBJ2-2; no reliable D call. The CDR3 loop spans 12 amino acids. Germline CDR1 and CDR2: ENHRY and SYGVKD. Between the trimmed V and J ends, which lost 4 bases and 5 bases, there was a span of 5 bases. DNA for the CDR3: TGTGCCATCAGTGGCGGAACCGGGGAGCTGTTTTTT. It codes for CAISGGTGELFF.

The V call is TRBV3-1 (or the pseudogene TRBV3-2), the J call TRBJ2-7; 11 nucleotides line up with TRBD1. Per the germline V gene, CDR1 is LGHDT and CDR2 is YNNKEL (reference sequence). J lost 4 bases, V lost 3 bases, and 8 bases had no gene match. The CDR3 runs to 16 residues. CDR3 loop: CASSHDGTGGNYEQYF. CDR3 nucleotides: TGTGCCAGCAGCCACGACGGGACAGGGGGTAATTACGAGCAGTACTTC.

The chain combines TRBV6-6 with TRBJ1-1; no definite D call. Germline lookup yields CDR1 MNHNY and CDR2 SVGAGI (reference sequence). V dropped 5 bases and J dropped 1 base, with 20 bases sitting between them. This CDR3 spans 17 amino acids. CDR3 coding DNA: TGTGCCAGCAGTCCCCCCCCGACCAGAATCACGAACACTGAAGCTTTCTTT. This encodes CASSPPPTRITNTEAFF.

The count of this clone is one. The V gene is TRBV5-4, the J gene TRBJ2-7; D gene uncertain. The CDR3 runs 11 residues. Germline CDR1 and CDR2: SGHNT and YYREEE (reference sequence). Trimming removed 5 bases from V and 3 bases from J, with 6 bases in between. As DNA, the CDR3 is TGTGCCAGCAGTTCGAACTACGAGCAGTACTTC. Its protein product is CASSSNYEQYF.

The rearrangement joins TRBV27 to TRBJ1-6, with unresolved D. Germline V CDR1 and CDR2: MNHEY, SMNVEV (reference sequence). The CDR3 is 16 amino acids. V was shortened by 6 bases and J by 0 bases, with 12 bases between the two germline ends. The CDR3 DNA is TGTGCCAGCAGCTGGCGCTCGGGCTCCTATAATTCACCCCTCCACTTT. Residues: CASSWRSGSYNSPLHF.

V usage is TRBV29-1 and J usage is TRBJ1-1, with D tentatively TRBD1 (5 bases). This CDR3 has 12 residues. V dropped 6 bases and J dropped 7 bases, with 15 bases sitting between them. The germline CDR1 and CDR2 sequences are SQVTM and ANQGSEA. The CDR3 protein is CSVRGLGGEAFF. The CDR3 DNA sequence: TGCAGCGTGAGGGGTTTGGGTGGTGAAGCTTTCTTT.

This clone has just one count. The chain links TRBV10-2 to TRBJ2-1, with 8 positions matching TRBD2. The germline CDR1 and CDR2 sequences are WSHSY and SAAADI. With 2 bases clipped from V and 8 bases from J, the junction kept 2 bases outside the gene matches. The CDR3 has 13 amino acids. The CDR3 coding sequence is TGCGCCAGCAGTGAGCCTAGCGGGTATGAGCAGTTCTTC. Protein sequence: CASSEPSGYEQFF.